This T cell receptor (beta chain) comes out of a study of T-cell reconstitution after alpha-beta-depleted transplantation in children. The TCRbeta library incorporated unique molecular identifiers. TCRdb passed the PCR reads through MiXCR, listing each CDR3 protein once. The sample lists 450,000 to 600,000 distinct CDR3 sequences; around 17% were seen once. CDR3 length equals 15 residues. The germline V and J ends were trimmed by 0 bases and 6 bases, with 12 bases remaining between them. CDR1 is SGHRS and CDR2 is YFSETQ in the germline V gene. The sample consisted of PBMCs from the stem cell graft donor, taken from the stem cell graft. This chain uses TRBV5-1 with TRBJ1-4; D uncertain. This TCR came from a human donor who donated a stem cell graft to a child with acute lymphoblastic leukemia. The CDR3 region has the DNA TGCGCCAGCAGCTTGGTAACGGGGTTGGATGAAAAACTGTTTTTT. Translation gives CASSLVTGLDEKLFF.